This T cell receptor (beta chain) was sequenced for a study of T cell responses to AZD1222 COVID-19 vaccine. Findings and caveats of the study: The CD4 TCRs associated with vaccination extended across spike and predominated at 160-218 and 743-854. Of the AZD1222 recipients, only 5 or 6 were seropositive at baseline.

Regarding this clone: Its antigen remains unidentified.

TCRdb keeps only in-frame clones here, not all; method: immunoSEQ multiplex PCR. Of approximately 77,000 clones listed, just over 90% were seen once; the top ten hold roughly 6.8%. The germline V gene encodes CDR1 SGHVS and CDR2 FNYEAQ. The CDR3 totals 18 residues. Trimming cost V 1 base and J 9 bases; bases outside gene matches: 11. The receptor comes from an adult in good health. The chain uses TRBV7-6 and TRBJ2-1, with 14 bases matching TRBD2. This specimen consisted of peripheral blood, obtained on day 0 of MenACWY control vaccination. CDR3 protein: CASSLGLAGGLKKGEQFF. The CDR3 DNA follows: TGTGCCAGCAGCTTAGGACTAGCGGGAGGGCTAAAAAAGGGTGAGCAGTTCTTC.